Sequencing of this TCR beta chain was carried out in a study of siplizumab effects on memory and regulatory T cells. Study results and limitations: No naive or memory phenotype could be assigned to roughly 75-96% of proliferating clones. In unstimulated cells, naive T cells appeared more diverse than memory T cells and seemed major alloresponse contributors. Most alloreactive clones went unmapped to unstimulated subsets; only a minor fraction mapped.

This CDR3 contains 16 residues. V dropped 2 bases and J dropped 9 bases, with 20 bases sitting between them. Germline V gene sequence: CDR1 MNHEY, CDR2 SMNVEV (reference sequence). TCRdb's copy holds only in-frame clones and misses some; the assay was immunoSEQ multiplex PCR. This table holds around 100,000 clones, around nine tenths found once. Comments on this clone: Its matching antigen is unknown.

The chain has TRBV27 and TRBJ2-1; D is unclear. Material: non-Treg CD4+ T cells sorted from blood. The sequence came from a human donor in good health. CDR3 sequence reads: CASSLALPPAVGEQFF. The CDR3 DNA reads as TGTGCCAGCAGTTTAGCACTACCACCCGCGGTAGGTGAGCAGTTCTTC.